This TCR beta chain was retrieved from a study of cytomegalovirus exposure and HLA in healthy donors. The germline V gene has CDR1 LNHDA and CDR2 SQIVND (reference sequence). Trimming took 5 bases from V and 2 from J, leaving 9 bases between them. The CDR3 contains 13 residues. The PCR ran on 60 Vbeta and 13 Jbeta primers. Using immunoSEQ multiplex PCR, the repertoire was profiled, and TCRdb retains in-frame clones only, with some absent. The table lists under 200,000 clones, over 65% of them singletons, with around 2.8% in the top ten. Study results and caveats: Altogether, 164 TCR beta chains were recorded as cytomegalovirus-associated.

A word on this clone: What it binds is unknown.

The chain employs TRBV19 and TRBJ2-5; possible D gene TRBD1, 5 bases. The sample was PBMCs. The origin of this receptor is a woman aged 40 to 50 in good health and CMV-seropositive. The CDR3 here is CASSLQVQETQYF. The CDR3 DNA reads as TGTGCCAGTAGTCTACAGGTACAAGAGACCCAGTACTTC.